This T cell receptor beta chain was captured by sequencing in a study of blood T cell repertoires in COVID-19 (dated by TCRdb to the early 2020s). Context from the whole study: The collaborator samples originated in the United States, Italy and Spain and spanned the acute and convalescent phases of COVID-19. The prospective study material was composed of cDNA or gDNA derived from T cells, B-cell-depleted T cells, or PBMCs. Subjects who had been exposed to COVID-19, were actively infected with it, or had recovered from it provided the deeply sampled blood TCRbeta repertoires that made up the dataset. A freely available public database, intended as a resource for researchers studying the immune response to SARS-CoV-2, is where the repertoires were released. The samples were drawn from the first 160 participants of the ongoing ImmuneRACE study and from 1,254 subjects provided by 6 global collaborators. Nearly every sample came with metadata listing a de-identified subject ID, COVID-19 status, age in years and sex. Where HLA class I and class II types were available, the types were taken from metadata supplied by the sample provider, not from assay-based typing. What the work shows at the level of the full study, not this receptor alone: The quantity of clinical and demographic metadata differed by source and by participant and was supplied without curation.

The collaborating institutions used their own protocols to collect whole blood in K2EDTA tubes. For TCRbeta analysis, collaborators shipped samples as frozen whole blood, isolated PBMCs, or DNA extracted from either of those sample types. Remarks on this clone: The antigen it recognizes is unknown. There are no base qualities to consult, and no much larger clone falls within one base.

The immunoSEQ Assay, a bias-controlled multiplex PCR, was used to amplify TCRbeta CDR3 regions from genomic DNA. The authors processed their data as follows. The number of nucleated cells in each sample was estimated by amplification of reference gene primers within the assay. To quantify the absolute abundance of each unique TCRbeta CDR3 rearrangement, sequence reads were collapsed and filtered. Productive Simpson clonality was computed per sample as the square root of Simpson's diversity index over productive rearrangements. The immuneACCESS repertoire file appears here via TCRdb, limited to in-frame rearrangements. These files lack a portion of the clones; in checked studies, under half of the deficit traces to unresolved V genes, and the cause of the others is not known. V, J and clone size are taken as reported in that table, and D and trimming were inferred from the DNA itself. The sample table lists 50,000 to 65,000 clones, just over 85% of them with a count of one. The leading ten clones occupy approximately 4.8% of the sample.

Sequences SGHRS (CDR1) and YFSETQ (CDR2) are obtained from the germline V gene. Spanning cysteine to phenylalanine, the CDR3 consists of 15 amino acids. Only the CDR3 portion is preserved as DNA: 45 bases, with reading frame beginning at the first base. The V end gives up 2 bases and the J end 7 bases, leaving 5 bases in the junction not matched to a gene. The sequence derives from a man in his sixties with acute or convalescent COVID-19. The rearrangement combines TRBV5-1 with TRBJ2-2; TRBD2 matches 10 bases in the middle. Input material: peripheral blood. The DNA sequence reads TGCGCCAGCAGCTTAGCGGGAGGGCATGTCGGGGAGCTGTTTTTT. Translation gives CASSLAGGHVGELFF.